This T cell receptor (beta chain) emerged from a study of blood T cell repertoires in COVID-19. Assay used: immunoSEQ multiplex PCR; TCRdb lists only in-frame clones, some missing. The top ten hold about 14% of the sample, which has about 190,000 clones, 65% to 80% seen once. Sequencing input: peripheral blood. This TCR was recovered from a man aged 50-59 years who had recovered from COVID-19.

CDR3 region: CASSSQDRGVYEQYF. DNA of the CDR3: TGTGCCAGCAGTTCTCAGGACAGGGGGGTCTACGAGCAGTACTTC. The rearrangement links TRBV6-5 to TRBJ2-7; 10 bases map to TRBD1. Germline CDR1 and CDR2: MNHEY and SVGAGI. V dropped 4 bases and J dropped 3; count of bases not matched to a gene: 6. This CDR3 contains 15 residues.